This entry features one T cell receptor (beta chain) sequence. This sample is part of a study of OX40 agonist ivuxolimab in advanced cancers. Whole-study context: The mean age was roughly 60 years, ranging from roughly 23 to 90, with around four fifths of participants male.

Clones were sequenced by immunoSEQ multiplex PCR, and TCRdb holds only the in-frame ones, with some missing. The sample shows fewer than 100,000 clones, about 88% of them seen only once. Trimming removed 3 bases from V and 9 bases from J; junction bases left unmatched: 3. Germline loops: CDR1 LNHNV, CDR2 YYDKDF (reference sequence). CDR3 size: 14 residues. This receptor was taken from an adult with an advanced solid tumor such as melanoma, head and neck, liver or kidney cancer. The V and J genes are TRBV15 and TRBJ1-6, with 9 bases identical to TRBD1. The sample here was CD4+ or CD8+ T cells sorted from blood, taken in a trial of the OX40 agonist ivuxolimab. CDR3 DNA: TGTGCCACCAGCAGGGACAGGGGAACTTCACCCCTCCACTTT. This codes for CATSRDRGTSPLHF.